Included here is one TCR beta chain sequence, with context. Its antigen is as yet unknown. The record originates from a study of cytomegalovirus exposure and HLA in healthy donors. The study, taken as a whole, reports: Several of the most significant clusters appeared, in a later analysis, to be linked to common viral pathogens. An analysis done earlier found most TCR beta V segments productive about 87% or about 30% of the time.

PCR primers comprised 60 Vbeta and 13 Jbeta primers. Clones were sequenced by immunoSEQ multiplex PCR, and TCRdb holds only the in-frame ones, with some missing. Its table lists more than 95,000 clones. Trimming took 3 bases from V and 0 from J; bases not matched to a gene: 6. Per the germline V gene, CDR1 is MNHEY and CDR2 is SVGAGI. The CDR3 totals 16 residues. The chain uses TRBV6-5 and TRBJ2-7, with TRBD1 matching over 9 bases. The sequenced sample consisted of PBMCs. This receptor was taken from a man aged 25 to 40 in good health and CMV-seronegative. CDR3 nucleotide sequence: TGTGCCAGCAGTTATACCGGACAGGGGAACTCCTACGAGCAGTACTTC. Amino acids: CASSYTGQGNSYEQYF.